The T cell receptor beta chain under discussion was sequenced for a study of lymphopenia after photon versus proton radiotherapy. The V gene's germline CDR1 is MRHNA and CDR2 SNTAGT. The CDR3 consists of 14 residues. V gave up 6 bases and J gave up 0 bases, with 10 bases separating them. Sequencing was performed with immunoSEQ multiplex PCR; in TCRdb, only in-frame clones are kept and a portion is missing. The sample includes tens of thousands of clones, about 86% of them seen just once. The clonotype comes from a man in his forties with gastric cancer. Here the sequenced sample was peripheral blood, taken from a patient treated with photon-based radiotherapy. J is TRBJ2-3 and V is TRBV6-4, with TRBD2 as a possible D gene (5 bases). CDR3 sequence reads: CASRRTPSTDTQYF. In DNA form, the CDR3 reads TGTGCCAGCAGGAGGACTCCTAGCACAGATACGCAGTATTTT.